The present T cell receptor (beta chain) was sequenced within a study of cytomegalovirus exposure and HLA in healthy donors. Germline loops: CDR1 SGHDN, CDR2 FVKESK. V dropped 3 bases and J dropped 7; count of bases not matched to a gene: 9. This CDR3 spans 16 amino acids. With regard to this clone: The antigen is not known.

Study results and limitations: Judged likely to be a sequencing artifact was a cluster of highly shared sequence variants. According to the study, 180 or so TCR beta chains were cytomegalovirus-associated. Three chains linked to CMV were shown in vitro to be specific for CMV antigens. Most TCRs appeared rarely, but some public TCRs recurred in many donors.

PCR amplification relied on 60 Vbeta primers (plus 13 Jbeta primers). Assay used: immunoSEQ multiplex PCR; TCRdb lists only in-frame clones, some missing. Of 150,000 to 200,000 clones listed, over 75% are singletons. Sequencing used PBMCs. The rearrangement uses TRBV14 and TRBJ2-7; 13 bases map to TRBD2. The clonotype was recovered from a man in his fifties or sixties in good health and CMV-seronegative. CDR3 DNA: TGTGCCAGCAGCCACCCAGGACTAGCGGGAGCGAATGAGCAGTACTTC. It specifies CASSHPGLAGANEQYF.